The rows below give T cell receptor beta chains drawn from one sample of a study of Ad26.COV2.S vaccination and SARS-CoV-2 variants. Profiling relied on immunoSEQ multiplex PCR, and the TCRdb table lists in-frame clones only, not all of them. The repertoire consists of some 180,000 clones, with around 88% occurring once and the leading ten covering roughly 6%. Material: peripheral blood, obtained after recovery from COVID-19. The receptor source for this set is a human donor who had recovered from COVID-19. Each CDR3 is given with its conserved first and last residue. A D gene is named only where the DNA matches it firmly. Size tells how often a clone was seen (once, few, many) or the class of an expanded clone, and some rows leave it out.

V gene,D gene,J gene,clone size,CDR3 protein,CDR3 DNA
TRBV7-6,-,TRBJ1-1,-,CASSLEMDFGTEAFF,TGTGCCAGCAGCTTAGAAATGGATTTTGGGACTGAAGCTTTCTTT
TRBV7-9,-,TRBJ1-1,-,CASSLDWSEAFF,TGTGCCAGCAGCCTTGACTGGAGTGAAGCTTTCTTT
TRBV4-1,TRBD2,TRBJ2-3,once,CASSLPGSGGNTQYF,TGCGCCAGCAGCCTCCCGGGCAGCGGGGGGAATACGCAGTATTTT
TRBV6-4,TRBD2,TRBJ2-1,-,CASSDSRIAGTNEQFF,TGTGCCAGCAGTGACTCTAGGATAGCGGGTACCAATGAGCAGTTCTTC
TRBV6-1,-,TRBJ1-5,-,CASSESDGREPQHF,TGTGCCAGCAGTGAATCGGACGGCCGGGAACCCCAGCATTTT
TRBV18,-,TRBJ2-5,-,CASSPGVGETQYF,TGTGCCAGCTCACCCGGGGTAGGCGAGACCCAGTACTTC
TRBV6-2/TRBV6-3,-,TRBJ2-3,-,CASSYTPGHPTDTQYF,TGTGCCAGCAGTTACACTCCGGGCCACCCTACAGATACGCAGTATTTT
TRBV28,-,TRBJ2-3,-,CASSPGPINPSTDTQYF,TGTGCCAGCAGTCCCGGGCCTATCAACCCTAGCACAGATACGCAGTATTTT
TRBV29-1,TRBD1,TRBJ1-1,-,CSGLTGGTEAFF,TGCAGCGGCCTGACAGGGGGCACTGAAGCTTTCTTT
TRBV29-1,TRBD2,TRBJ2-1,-,CSVRLALNNEQFF,TGCAGCGTCCGACTAGCCCTAAACAATGAGCAGTTCTTC
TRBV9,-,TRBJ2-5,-,CASSVATGETQYF,TGTGCCAGCAGCGTAGCTACCGGGGAGACCCAGTACTTC
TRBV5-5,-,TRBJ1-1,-,CASSLNTGPGVEAFF,TGTGCCAGCAGCTTGAATACGGGGCCTGGAGTGGAGGCTTTCTTT
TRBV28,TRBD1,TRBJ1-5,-,CASSPGDRSNQPQHF,TGTGCCAGCAGTCCCGGGGACAGGAGCAATCAGCCCCAGCATTTT
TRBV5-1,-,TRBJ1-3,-,CASSSVPGRASGNTIYF,TGCGCCAGCAGCTCAGTGCCAGGTCGCGCCTCTGGAAACACCATATATTTT
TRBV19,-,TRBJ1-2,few,CASSRGTLWGYTF,TGTGCCAGTAGTCGTGGGACCTTATGGGGCTACACCTTC
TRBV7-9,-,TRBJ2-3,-,CASSPGTLGHSDTQYF,TGTGCCAGCAGTCCTGGGACACTCGGCCACTCAGATACGCAGTATTTT
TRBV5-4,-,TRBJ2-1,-,CASSPTGAQINEQFF,TGTGCCAGCAGCCCCACGGGGGCCCAGATCAATGAGCAGTTCTTC
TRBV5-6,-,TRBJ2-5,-,CASSTQNQETQYF,TGTGCCAGCAGCACACAAAATCAAGAGACCCAGTACTTC
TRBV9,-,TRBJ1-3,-,CASSVESVRSGNTIYF,TGTGCCAGCAGCGTAGAATCTGTCCGCTCTGGAAACACCATATATTTT
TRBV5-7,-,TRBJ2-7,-,CASSSIVQFPVEQYF,TGTGCCAGCAGCTCTATCGTTCAGTTCCCAGTCGAGCAGTACTTC
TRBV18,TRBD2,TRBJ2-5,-,CASSPLRGSQETQYF,TGTGCCAGCTCACCACTGCGGGGGAGCCAAGAGACCCAGTACTTC
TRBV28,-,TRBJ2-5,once,CASSLSPGRETQYF,TGTGCCAGCAGTTTGTCCCCGGGCCGAGAGACCCAGTACTTC
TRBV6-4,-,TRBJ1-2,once,CASRVAVQGVYGYTF,TGTGCCAGCAGAGTGGCGGTACAGGGAGTATATGGCTACACCTTC
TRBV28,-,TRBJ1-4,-,CASSLYEKLFF,TGTGCCAGCAGTTTATATGAAAAACTGTTTTTT
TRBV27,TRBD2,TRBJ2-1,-,CASSYYYGGRTNNEQFF,TGTGCCAGCAGTTACTATTATGGCGGGAGAACTAACAATGAGCAGTTCTTC
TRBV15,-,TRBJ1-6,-,CATSRDRGRTISPLHF,TGTGCCACCAGCAGAGATCGGGGCCGAACGATTTCACCCCTCCACTTT
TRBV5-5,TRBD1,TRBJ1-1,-,CASSKAGQGGTEAFF,TGTGCCAGCAGCAAAGCCGGACAGGGGGGCACTGAAGCTTTCTTT
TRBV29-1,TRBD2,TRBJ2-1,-,CSVVSLAGALAEQFF,TGCAGCGTTGTCTCGCTAGCGGGGGCCCTAGCTGAGCAGTTCTTC
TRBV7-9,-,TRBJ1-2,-,CAWGGRGYTF,TGTGCCTGGGGGGGGAGAGGCTACACCTTC
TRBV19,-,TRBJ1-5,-,CASSSINQPQHF,TGTGCCAGTAGTTCCATCAATCAGCCCCAGCATTTT
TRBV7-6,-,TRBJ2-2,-,CASGVLGELFF,TGTGCCAGCGGGGTTCTCGGGGAGCTGTTTTTT
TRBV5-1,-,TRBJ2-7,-,CASSRDSYEQYF,TGCGCCAGCAGCCGGGACTCCTACGAGCAGTACTTC
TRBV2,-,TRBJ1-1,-,CASSEGGNTEAFF,TGTGCCAGCAGTGAGGGGGGGAACACTGAAGCTTTCTTT
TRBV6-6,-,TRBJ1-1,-,CASSSGTYSVEAFF,TGTGCCAGCAGTTCTGGGACATACAGCGTCGAAGCTTTCTTT
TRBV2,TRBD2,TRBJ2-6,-,CASNPGGALGANVLTF,TGTGCCAGCAACCCCGGGGGGGCTTTGGGGGCCAACGTCCTGACTTTC
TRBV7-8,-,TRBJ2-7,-,CASSFLTYEQYF,TGTGCCAGCAGCTTCCTAACCTACGAGCAGTACTTC
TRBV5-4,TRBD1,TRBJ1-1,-,CASSLDLTGRAFF,TGTGCCAGCAGCTTGGATCTGACAGGGCGAGCTTTCTTT
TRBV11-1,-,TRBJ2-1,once,CASSLDGRDRNEQFF,TGTGCCAGCAGCTTAGATGGGCGGGACCGGAATGAGCAGTTCTTC
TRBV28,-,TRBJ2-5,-,CASSFSQGTSETQYF,TGTGCCAGCAGTTTTTCCCAGGGAACGTCTGAGACCCAGTACTTC
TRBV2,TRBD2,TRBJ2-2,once,CASSDTSGNTGELFF,TGTGCCAGCAGTGACACTAGCGGGAACACCGGGGAGCTGTTTTTT
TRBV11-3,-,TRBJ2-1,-,CASSLGPSGLGGDEQFF,TGTGCCAGCAGCTTAGGCCCTAGCGGGTTAGGGGGCGATGAGCAGTTCTTC
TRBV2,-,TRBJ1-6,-,CASSVGEGDSPLHF,TGTGCCAGCAGTGTGGGGGAGGGCGATTCACCCCTCCACTTT
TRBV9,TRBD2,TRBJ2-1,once,CASSVGGGQNEQFF,TGTGCCAGCAGCGTAGGGGGAGGGCAAAATGAGCAGTTCTTC
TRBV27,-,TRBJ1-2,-,CASSLSSFSYGTHYGYTF,TGTGCCAGCAGTTTATCAAGCTTCTCTTACGGGACTCACTATGGCTACACCTTC
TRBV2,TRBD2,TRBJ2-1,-,CASSSGLAAYNEQFF,TGTGCCAGCAGCTCGGGACTAGCGGCCTACAATGAGCAGTTCTTC
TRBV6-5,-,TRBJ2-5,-,CASSYSGGGVQETQYF,TGTGCCAGCAGTTACTCGGGAGGTGGGGTACAAGAGACCCAGTACTTC
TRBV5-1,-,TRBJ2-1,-,CASSPEVYNEQFF,TGCGCCAGCAGCCCGGAAGTATACAATGAGCAGTTCTTC
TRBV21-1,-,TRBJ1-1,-,CASSSWYGGNTEAFF,TGTGCCAGCAGCAGTTGGTATGGGGGGAACACTGAAGCTTTCTTT
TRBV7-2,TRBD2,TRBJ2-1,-,CASSLDSSGGPYEQFF,TGTGCCAGCAGCTTAGATTCGTCGGGGGGGCCCTATGAGCAGTTCTTC
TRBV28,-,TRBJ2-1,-,CASSFARPYNEQFF,TGTGCCAGCAGTTTCGCACGGCCTTACAATGAGCAGTTCTTC
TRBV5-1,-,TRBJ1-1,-,CASSLLLDTEAFF,TGCGCCAGCAGCCTACTATTGGACACTGAAGCTTTCTTT
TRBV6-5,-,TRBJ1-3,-,CASRQGFSGNTIYF,TGTGCCAGCAGACAGGGTTTCTCTGGAAACACCATATATTTT
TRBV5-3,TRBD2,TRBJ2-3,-,CARTSGEGSGTDTQYF,TGTGCCAGGACTAGCGGGGAGGGGAGTGGCACAGATACGCAGTATTTT
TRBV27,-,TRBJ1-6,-,CASSQGYGSPLHF,TGTGCCAGCAGCCAAGGGTACGGTTCACCCCTCCACTTT
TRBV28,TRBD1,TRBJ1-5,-,CASSVTGNDQPQHF,TGTGCCAGCAGTGTGACAGGGAACGATCAGCCCCAGCATTTT
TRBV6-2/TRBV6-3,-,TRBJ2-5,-,CASSMSQTQYF,TGTGCCAGCAGTATGTCCCAGACCCAGTACTTC
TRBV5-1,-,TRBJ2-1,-,CASSLYSYPLNEQFF,TGCGCCAGCAGCCTTTATTCCTACCCTTTGAATGAGCAGTTCTTC